This T cell receptor beta chain was captured by sequencing in a study of T cell repertoires in cytomegalovirus infection. Study-level background: Recently identified HLA-C-restricted CMV epitopes and well-studied HLA-B-restricted CMV epitopes were used by the study. It can be stated that public TCR beta signatures indicated CMV infection as well as a matching HLA type.

Study-wide findings and caveats: Summed frequency of public TCR beta families distinguished CMV carriers with the relevant HLA. Dominant in the ex vivo response were TCR beta clonotypes restricted by HLA-C and specific for CMV.

The CDR3 is 15 residues long. V trimming: 2 bases; J trimming: 4 bases; junction bases outside the gene matches: 6. Per germline, CDR1 SGHDT and CDR2 YYEEEE. Turning to this clonotype: Antigen specificity is unknown.

TCRdb reanalysed the reads using MiXCR and keeps one entry per CDR3 protein. Of about a million distinct CDR3 sequences listed, more than 25% are singletons. The sample consisted of cultured CD8+ T cells from PBMCs, taken from culture after CMV antigen stimulation. The chain joins TRBV5-6 to TRBJ2-3; 8 positions match TRBD1. This clonotype originated in a human donor in good health (CMV status not recorded). Some clones in this sample may be carry-over from other donors' samples. Here the CDR3 DNA reads TGTGCCAGCAGCTTAGGACAGGGTTTCGCAGATACGCAGTATTTT. Residues: CASSLGQGFADTQYF.